Listed below are T cell receptor beta chains from one sample, sequenced in a study of blood T cell repertoires in COVID-19. Sequencing used immunoSEQ multiplex PCR; TCRdb keeps in-frame clones, though not all of them. The sample consists of approximately 97,000 clones, approximately 89% of them appearing once. The sample was peripheral blood. Receptors originate from a human donor in a cohort sampled during active COVID-19. The CDR3 runs from the conserved cysteine through the conserved F or W. The D gene is left open where the match is weak. Expanded clones get a size class; other rows say once, few or many, or leave the size out.

j_gene	abundance	d_gene	v_gene	CDR3aa	CDR3nt
TRBJ2-5	NA	TRBD2	TRBV10-3	CATGGLAAAQETQYF	TGTGCCACCGGGGGACTAGCGGCAGCCCAAGAGACCCAGTACTTC
TRBJ2-2	NA	TRBD2	TRBV5-1	CASSPPGLGSTGELFF	TGCGCCAGCAGCCCCCCGGGACTAGGATCCACCGGGGAGCTGTTTTTT
TRBJ2-1	NA	NA	TRBV30	CAWSVRVALSYNEQFF	TGTGCCTGGAGTGTACGAGTAGCGCTCTCCTACAATGAGCAGTTCTTC
TRBJ1-5	NA	NA	TRBV3-1/TRBV3-2	CASSQSPDQPQHF	TGTGCCAGCAGCCAATCCCCCGATCAGCCCCAGCATTTT
TRBJ2-5	NA	TRBD2	TRBV4-3	CASSQVNSGSQETQYF	TGCGCCAGCAGCCAAGTAAATAGCGGGAGTCAAGAGACCCAGTACTTC
TRBJ1-5	NA	NA	TRBV19	CASRPYAGYQPQHF	TGTGCCAGTAGGCCCTACGCGGGGTATCAGCCCCAGCATTTT
TRBJ2-2	NA	TRBD1	TRBV10-3	CAISAQGAQGTGELFF	TGTGCCATCAGTGCTCAGGGGGCGCAGGGCACCGGGGAGCTGTTTTTT
TRBJ2-7	NA	TRBD1	TRBV4-1	CASSQGTGALVDEQYF	TGCGCCAGCAGCCAGGGGACAGGGGCCTTAGTCGACGAGCAGTACTTC
TRBJ1-6	NA	TRBD1	TRBV6-2/TRBV6-3	CASTPATRGTGSPLHF	TGTGCCAGCACCCCCGCGACCAGGGGGACCGGTTCACCCCTCCACTTT
TRBJ1-1	once	NA	TRBV6-5	CASSRSGGDTEAFF	TGTGCCAGCAGTCGGAGTGGGGGGGACACTGAAGCTTTCTTT
TRBJ2-1	NA	NA	TRBV19	CASSTPGTWNNEQFF	TGTGCCAGTAGTACACCCGGGACTTGGAACAATGAGCAGTTCTTC
TRBJ1-1	once	TRBD1	TRBV6-5	CASSRTGGLTEAFF	TGTGCCAGCAGCCGAACAGGGGGCCTCACTGAAGCTTTCTTT
TRBJ1-1	NA	NA	TRBV19	CASSIDRTEAFF	TGTGCCAGTAGTATAGATAGAACTGAAGCTTTCTTT
TRBJ2-7	NA	TRBD2	TRBV3-1/TRBV3-2	CASSVAGLSSYEQYF	TGTGCCAGCAGCGTAGCGGGGCTCTCCTCCTACGAGCAGTACTTC
TRBJ2-6	NA	TRBD2	TRBV3-1/TRBV3-2	CASSPHGAGASWLTF	TGTGCCAGCAGCCCCCATGGGGCGGGAGCCTCCTGGCTGACTTTC
TRBJ2-3	NA	TRBD2	TRBV7-6	CASSPSGVSTDTQYF	TGTGCCAGCAGTCCTAGCGGTGTTAGCACAGATACGCAGTATTTT
TRBJ2-3	NA	TRBD2	TRBV7-2	CASSSRGGGSTDTQYF	TGTGCCAGCAGCAGTCGGGGGGGCGGAAGCACAGATACGCAGTATTTT
TRBJ2-7	NA	TRBD2	TRBV9	CASSVESAGSSYEQYF	TGTGCCAGCAGCGTGGAATCAGCGGGGAGCTCCTACGAGCAGTACTTC
TRBJ2-7	once	TRBD2	TRBV10-2	CASKELAGGAYEQYF	TGCGCCAGCAAAGAATTAGCGGGAGGAGCCTACGAGCAGTACTTC
TRBJ2-7	NA	NA	TRBV7-9	CASDLQGSYEQYF	TGTGCCAGCGATTTGCAGGGGAGCTACGAGCAGTACTTC
TRBJ2-2	NA	TRBD1	TRBV18	CASSQRDRSTGELFF	TGTGCCAGCTCACAAAGGGACAGGAGCACCGGGGAGCTGTTTTTT
TRBJ2-2	once	TRBD2	TRBV6-6	CATCGGNTGELFF	TGTGCCACCTGCGGGGGAAACACCGGGGAGCTGTTTTTT
TRBJ2-1	NA	NA	TRBV4-1	CASSPESFLAASSYNEQFF	TGCGCCAGCAGCCCGGAATCCTTTTTAGCGGCTAGCTCCTACAATGAGCAGTTCTTC
TRBJ2-7	NA	NA	TRBV3-1/TRBV3-2	CASSPTRSEQYF	TGTGCCAGCAGCCCTACTAGATCAGAGCAGTACTTC
TRBJ1-5	NA	NA	TRBV9	CASSAGVDQPQHF	TGTGCCAGCAGCGCCGGAGTTGACCAGCCCCAGCATTTT
TRBJ2-5	NA	TRBD2	TRBV6-5	CASRPGLAGAETQYF	TGTGCCAGCAGGCCGGGACTAGCGGGAGCCGAGACCCAGTACTTC
TRBJ2-1	NA	NA	TRBV2	CASSRAGPYNEQFF	TGTGCCAGCAGTAGAGCGGGTCCCTACAATGAGCAGTTCTTC
TRBJ2-1	NA	TRBD2	TRBV5-1	CASSLGTSGRREQFF	TGCGCCAGCAGCCTGGGGACTAGCGGGAGACGTGAGCAGTTCTTC
TRBJ2-7	few	NA	TRBV2	CASSPIRGVKYF	TGTGCCAGCAGCCCCATCCGAGGAGTAAAGTACTTC
TRBJ2-7	NA	TRBD1	TRBV19	CASSRQGSYEQYF	TGTGCCAGTAGTCGACAGGGGAGCTACGAGCAGTACTTC
TRBJ2-2	NA	TRBD2	TRBV18	CASSLAGGSTGELFF	TGTGCCAGCTCACTGGCGGGAGGAAGCACCGGGGAGCTGTTTTTT